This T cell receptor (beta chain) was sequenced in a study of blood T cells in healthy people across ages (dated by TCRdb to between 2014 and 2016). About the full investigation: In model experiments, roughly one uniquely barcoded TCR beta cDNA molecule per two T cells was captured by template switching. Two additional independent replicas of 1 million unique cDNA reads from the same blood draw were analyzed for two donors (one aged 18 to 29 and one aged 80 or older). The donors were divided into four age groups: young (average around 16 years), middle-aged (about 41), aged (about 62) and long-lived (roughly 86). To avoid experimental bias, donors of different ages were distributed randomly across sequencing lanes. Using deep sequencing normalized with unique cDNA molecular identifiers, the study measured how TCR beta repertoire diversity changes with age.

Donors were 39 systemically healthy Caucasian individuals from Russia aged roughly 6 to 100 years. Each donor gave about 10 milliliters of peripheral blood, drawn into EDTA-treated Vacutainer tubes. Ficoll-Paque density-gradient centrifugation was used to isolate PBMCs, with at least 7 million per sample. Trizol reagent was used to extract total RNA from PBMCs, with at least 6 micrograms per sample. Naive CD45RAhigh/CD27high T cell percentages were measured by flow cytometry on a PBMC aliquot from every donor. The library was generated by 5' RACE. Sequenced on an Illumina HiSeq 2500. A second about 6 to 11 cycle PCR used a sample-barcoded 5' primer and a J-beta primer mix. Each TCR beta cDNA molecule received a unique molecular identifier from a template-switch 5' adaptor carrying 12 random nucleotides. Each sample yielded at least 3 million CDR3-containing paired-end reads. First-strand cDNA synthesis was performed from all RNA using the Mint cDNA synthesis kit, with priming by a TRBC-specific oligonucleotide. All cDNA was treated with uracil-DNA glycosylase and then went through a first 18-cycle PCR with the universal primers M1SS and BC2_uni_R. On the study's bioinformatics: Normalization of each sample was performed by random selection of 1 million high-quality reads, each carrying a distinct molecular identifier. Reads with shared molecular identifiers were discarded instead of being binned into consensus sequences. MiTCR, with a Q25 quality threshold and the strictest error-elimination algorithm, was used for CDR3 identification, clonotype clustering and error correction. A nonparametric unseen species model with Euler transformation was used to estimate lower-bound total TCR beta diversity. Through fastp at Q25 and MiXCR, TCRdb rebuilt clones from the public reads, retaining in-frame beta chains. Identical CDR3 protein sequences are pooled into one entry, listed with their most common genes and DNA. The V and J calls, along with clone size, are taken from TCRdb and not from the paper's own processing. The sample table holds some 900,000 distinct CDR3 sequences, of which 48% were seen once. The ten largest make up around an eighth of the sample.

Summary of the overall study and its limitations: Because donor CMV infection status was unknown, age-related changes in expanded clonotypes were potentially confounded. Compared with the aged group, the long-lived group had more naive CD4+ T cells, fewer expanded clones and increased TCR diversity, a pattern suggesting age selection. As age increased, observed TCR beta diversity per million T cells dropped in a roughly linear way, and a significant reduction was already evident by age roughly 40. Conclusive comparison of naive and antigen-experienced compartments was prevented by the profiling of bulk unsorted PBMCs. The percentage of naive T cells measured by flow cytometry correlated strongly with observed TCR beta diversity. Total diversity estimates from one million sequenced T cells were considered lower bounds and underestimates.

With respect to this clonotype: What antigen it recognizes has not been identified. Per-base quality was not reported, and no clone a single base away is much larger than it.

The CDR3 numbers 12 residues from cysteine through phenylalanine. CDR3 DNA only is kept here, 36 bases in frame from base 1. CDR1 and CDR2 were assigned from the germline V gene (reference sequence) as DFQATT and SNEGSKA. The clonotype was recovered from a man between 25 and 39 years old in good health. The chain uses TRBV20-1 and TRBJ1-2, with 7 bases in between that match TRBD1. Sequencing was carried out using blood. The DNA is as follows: TGCAGCCCACCCTGGGGACAGCAGGGCTACACCTTC. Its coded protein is CSPPWGQQGYTF.